This is a list of T cell receptor beta chains from one sample in a study of post-analysis software for immune sequencing data. TCRdb re-analysed the PCR reads in MiXCR, keeping a single row per CDR3 protein. This sample carries around 700,000 distinct CDR3 sequences, more than 50% of them seen once, and the ten largest clones take roughly 10%. Sequencing used blood. The receptors originated from a girl aged 2 to 9 with multiple sclerosis. The CDR3 runs from the conserved cysteine through the conserved F or W. D genes are given only for firm matches. Clone size appears in some rows only: once, few, many, or a class for an expanded clone.

j_gene: TRBJ2-6; abundance: -; v_gene: TRBV9; d_gene: TRBD1; CDR3nt: TGTGCCAGCAGCAAGGCCGGGACAGGCGTCTCTGGGGCCAACGTCCTGACTTTC; CDR3aa: CASSKAGTGVSGANVLTF
j_gene: TRBJ2-3; abundance: -; v_gene: TRBV6-2/TRBV6-3; d_gene: TRBD2; CDR3nt: TGTGCCAGCAGTTCGTTTAGCGGGGGGGGCACAGATACGCAGTATTTT; CDR3aa: CASSSFSGGGTDTQYF
j_gene: TRBJ2-3; abundance: -; v_gene: TRBV11-3; d_gene: TRBD2; CDR3nt: TGTGCCAGCAGCGGACGCCCAGGACTAGCGGGGACAGATACGCAGTATTTT; CDR3aa: CASSGRPGLAGTDTQYF
j_gene: TRBJ2-6; abundance: few; v_gene: TRBV29-1; d_gene: -; CDR3nt: TGCAGCGTTGAGGGTCCTGATGTCCTGACTTTC; CDR3aa: CSVEGPDVLTF
j_gene: TRBJ2-2; abundance: -; v_gene: TRBV7-9; d_gene: TRBD1; CDR3nt: TGTGCCAGCAGCGTTGGACAGGCCAACACCGGGGAGCTGTTTTTT; CDR3aa: CASSVGQANTGELFF
j_gene: TRBJ2-1; abundance: -; v_gene: TRBV4-2; d_gene: TRBD2; CDR3nt: TGTGCCAGCAGCCCGGAATCCCGGTCTAGCGGGGCGTACAATGAGCAGTTCTTC; CDR3aa: CASSPESRSSGAYNEQFF
j_gene: TRBJ2-3; abundance: -; v_gene: TRBV7-2; d_gene: -; CDR3nt: TGTGCCAGCAGCTTAGGTTTGGGATACACAGATACGCAGTATTTT; CDR3aa: CASSLGLGYTDTQYF
j_gene: TRBJ2-1; abundance: -; v_gene: TRBV5-6; d_gene: -; CDR3nt: TGTGCCAGCAGCTTCCGACCGCACAATGAGCAGTTCTTC; CDR3aa: CASSFRPHNEQFF
j_gene: TRBJ1-2; abundance: -; v_gene: TRBV5-1; d_gene: TRBD1; CDR3nt: TGCGCCAGCAGCCCAACCCCCGGACAGGGGGGCTACACCTTC; CDR3aa: CASSPTPGQGGYTF
j_gene: TRBJ2-3; abundance: -; v_gene: TRBV29-1; d_gene: -; CDR3nt: TGCAGCGGGCGGGGTCCCACAGATACGCAGTATTTT; CDR3aa: CSGRGPTDTQYF
j_gene: TRBJ2-3; abundance: -; v_gene: TRBV6-6; d_gene: TRBD2; CDR3nt: TGTGCCAGCAGGGACGACGGGGGGGCCAGTACGCAGTATTTT; CDR3aa: CASRDDGGASTQYF
j_gene: TRBJ2-3; abundance: -; v_gene: TRBV7-7; d_gene: -; CDR3nt: TGTGCTAGCAGCTTAGATCGGGGAGATACGCAGTATTTT; CDR3aa: CASSLDRGDTQYF
j_gene: TRBJ2-2; abundance: -; v_gene: TRBV12-3/TRBV12-4; d_gene: -; CDR3nt: TGTGCCAGCAGTTTTTCTTCGGGGGCGAACACCGGGGAGCTGTTTTTT; CDR3aa: CASSFSSGANTGELFF
j_gene: TRBJ2-3; abundance: few; v_gene: TRBV2; d_gene: -; CDR3nt: TGTGCCAGCAGTGAAGGAGCGGGCGCTAGCACAGATACGCAGTATTTT; CDR3aa: CASSEGAGASTDTQYF
j_gene: TRBJ2-7; abundance: few; v_gene: TRBV7-2; d_gene: TRBD1; CDR3nt: TGTGCCAGCAGCCAAGCAGGGGGCCCCCAGTACGAGCAGTACTTC; CDR3aa: CASSQAGGPQYEQYF
j_gene: TRBJ1-6; abundance: -; v_gene: TRBV5-6; d_gene: -; CDR3nt: TGTGCCAGCAGCTTCCTACAGGACCCATATAATTCACCCCTCCACTTT; CDR3aa: CASSFLQDPYNSPLHF
j_gene: TRBJ2-5; abundance: few; v_gene: TRBV4-1; d_gene: -; CDR3nt: TGCGCCAGCAGCCAAATACCAGATGAGGAGACCCAGTACTTC; CDR3aa: CASSQIPDEETQYF
j_gene: TRBJ2-3; abundance: once; v_gene: TRBV28; d_gene: TRBD2; CDR3nt: TGTGCCAGCAGTACTCTAGCGGGAGGGTGGACAGATACGCAGTATTTT; CDR3aa: CASSTLAGGWTDTQYF
j_gene: TRBJ1-2; abundance: -; v_gene: TRBV7-2; d_gene: -; CDR3nt: TGTGCCAGCAGCTTATTACAGGGAGGCGGCTACACCTTC; CDR3aa: CASSLLQGGGYTF
j_gene: TRBJ2-7; abundance: few; v_gene: TRBV20-1; d_gene: -; CDR3nt: TGCAGTGCTAGGATGGAACATGACTCCTACGAGCAGTACTTC; CDR3aa: CSARMEHDSYEQYF
j_gene: TRBJ2-7; abundance: few; v_gene: TRBV27; d_gene: TRBD2; CDR3nt: TGTGCCAGCAGTTTTTGGGCTAGCGGGGCCTACGAGCAGTACTTC; CDR3aa: CASSFWASGAYEQYF
j_gene: TRBJ2-3; abundance: -; v_gene: TRBV4-2; d_gene: TRBD2; CDR3nt: TGTGCCAGCAGCCAAGCAAGGGCTAGCGGGAGTATGGGAGATACGCAGTATTTT; CDR3aa: CASSQARASGSMGDTQYF
j_gene: TRBJ2-7; abundance: -; v_gene: TRBV12-3/TRBV12-4; d_gene: TRBD2; CDR3nt: TGTGCCAGCAGGGTTAGCGGGAGCACGCATGGAGAGCAGTACTTC; CDR3aa: CASRVSGSTHGEQYF
j_gene: TRBJ2-7; abundance: -; v_gene: TRBV10-3; d_gene: TRBD1; CDR3nt: TGTGCCATCAGACCGGGACAGTGGTCCTACGAGCAGTACTTC; CDR3aa: CAIRPGQWSYEQYF
j_gene: TRBJ1-2; abundance: -; v_gene: TRBV28; d_gene: TRBD1; CDR3nt: TGTGCCAGCAGTTCCCTAGCGGGACAGGGGGCCGGTGGCTACACCTTC; CDR3aa: CASSSLAGQGAGGYTF
j_gene: TRBJ1-1; abundance: -; v_gene: TRBV6-5; d_gene: TRBD1; CDR3nt: TGTGCCAGCAGTCCGGATTACGGGACAGTGAACACTGAAGCTTTCTTT; CDR3aa: CASSPDYGTVNTEAFF
j_gene: TRBJ2-3; abundance: -; v_gene: TRBV20-1; d_gene: -; CDR3nt: TGCAGTGCTAGGTCGGCCAGAAGAGTTAGCACAGATACGCAGTATTTT; CDR3aa: CSARSARRVSTDTQYF
j_gene: TRBJ1-2; abundance: few; v_gene: TRBV20-1; d_gene: TRBD1; CDR3nt: TGCAGTGCTAATACGGGACAGGGGGACTATGGCTACACCTTC; CDR3aa: CSANTGQGDYGYTF
j_gene: TRBJ2-1; abundance: -; v_gene: TRBV5-1; d_gene: TRBD2; CDR3nt: TGCGCCAGCAGCCCAAGTAGCGGGATTCACCTTAGCAATGAGCAGTTCTTC; CDR3aa: CASSPSSGIHLSNEQFF
j_gene: TRBJ2-5; abundance: -; v_gene: TRBV6-2/TRBV6-3; d_gene: TRBD1; CDR3nt: TGTGCCAGCAGAAAACAGGGGGTGGGCCAAGAGACCCAGTACTTC; CDR3aa: CASRKQGVGQETQYF
j_gene: TRBJ2-3; abundance: -; v_gene: TRBV2; d_gene: -; CDR3nt: TGTGCCAGCAGTAACGAGGCTACAGATACGCAGTATTTT; CDR3aa: CASSNEATDTQYF
j_gene: TRBJ2-1; abundance: -; v_gene: TRBV25-1; d_gene: TRBD2; CDR3nt: TGTGCCAGTACGACTAGCGGGAAGAAGAATGAGCAGTTCTTC; CDR3aa: CASTTSGKKNEQFF
j_gene: TRBJ2-1; abundance: few; v_gene: TRBV6-2/TRBV6-3; d_gene: TRBD2; CDR3nt: TGTGCCAGCAGTTACTCGAGTTCCGGGACTATTTTCTACAATGAGCAGTTCTTC; CDR3aa: CASSYSSSGTIFYNEQFF
j_gene: TRBJ2-7; abundance: -; v_gene: TRBV28; d_gene: -; CDR3nt: TGTGCCAGCAGTATTAGGGACTCCTACGAGCAGTACTTC; CDR3aa: CASSIRDSYEQYF
j_gene: TRBJ2-5; abundance: -; v_gene: TRBV12-3/TRBV12-4; d_gene: -; CDR3nt: TGTGCCAGCAGTTTACGGGGATGGGAGACCCAGTACTTC; CDR3aa: CASSLRGWETQYF
j_gene: TRBJ2-7; abundance: -; v_gene: TRBV11-2; d_gene: -; CDR3nt: TGTGCCAGCAGCTTACTCCCGGGAGAGCCCTACGAGCAGTACTTC; CDR3aa: CASSLLPGEPYEQYF
j_gene: TRBJ2-1; abundance: many; v_gene: TRBV6-2/TRBV6-3; d_gene: -; CDR3nt: TGTGCCAGCAGTTACGGGTATGAGCAGTTCTTC; CDR3aa: CASSYGYEQFF
j_gene: TRBJ2-3; abundance: -; v_gene: TRBV9; d_gene: TRBD1; CDR3nt: TGTGCCAGCAGAAAACAGGGGGCCCGCACAGATACGCAGTATTTT; CDR3aa: CASRKQGARTDTQYF
j_gene: TRBJ2-3; abundance: -; v_gene: TRBV5-1; d_gene: TRBD1; CDR3nt: TGCGCCAGCAGCTTGGGCGCCCGGACAGGGGGTTTGACGCAGTATTTT; CDR3aa: CASSLGARTGGLTQYF
j_gene: TRBJ2-1; abundance: once; v_gene: TRBV4-2; d_gene: -; CDR3nt: TGTGCCAGCAGCCGATTAGCGGCCGGCTCCTACAATGAGCAGTTCTTC; CDR3aa: CASSRLAAGSYNEQFF
j_gene: TRBJ1-2; abundance: few; v_gene: TRBV27; d_gene: -; CDR3nt: TGTGCCAGCAGTTTATTCGCTCGGCAAACCGGGAGTAGAAGCTATGGCTACACCTTC; CDR3aa: CASSLFARQTGSRSYGYTF
j_gene: TRBJ1-2; abundance: few; v_gene: TRBV5-1; d_gene: -; CDR3nt: TGCGCCAGCAGGGTTACAGCATACCGGTCTTACTATGGCTACACCTTC; CDR3aa: CASRVTAYRSYYGYTF
j_gene: TRBJ1-5; abundance: few; v_gene: TRBV12-3/TRBV12-4; d_gene: -; CDR3nt: TGTGCCAGCAGTTCGCTCCGGGGACTTGATCCCAATCAGCCCCAGCATTTT; CDR3aa: CASSSLRGLDPNQPQHF
j_gene: TRBJ2-7; abundance: -; v_gene: TRBV12-3/TRBV12-4; d_gene: -; CDR3nt: TGTGCCAGCAGTTTAGCATCGACTAGATCCGAGCAGTACTTC; CDR3aa: CASSLASTRSEQYF
j_gene: TRBJ1-1; abundance: few; v_gene: TRBV4-2; d_gene: -; CDR3nt: TGTGCCAGCAGCCAAGGGGTGGAGGGGAACACTGAAGCTTTCTTT; CDR3aa: CASSQGVEGNTEAFF
j_gene: TRBJ1-1; abundance: -; v_gene: TRBV19; d_gene: -; CDR3nt: TGTGCCAGTAGTATCCCCACACGGGGAGGGGTGGACACTGAAGCTTTCTTT; CDR3aa: CASSIPTRGGVDTEAFF
j_gene: TRBJ2-1; abundance: -; v_gene: TRBV6-5; d_gene: -; CDR3nt: TGTGCCAGCGGCCACCCACTCAATGAGCAGTTCTTC; CDR3aa: CASGHPLNEQFF
j_gene: TRBJ1-3; abundance: once; v_gene: TRBV29-1; d_gene: TRBD1; CDR3nt: TGCAGCGCTATGACAGGGTCTGGAAACACCATATATTTT; CDR3aa: CSAMTGSGNTIYF
j_gene: TRBJ2-7; abundance: -; v_gene: TRBV5-1; d_gene: -; CDR3nt: TGCGCCAGCAGCCGCCAGGGTCTTCAAGGCGAGCAGTACTTC; CDR3aa: CASSRQGLQGEQYF
j_gene: TRBJ2-7; abundance: -; v_gene: TRBV28; d_gene: TRBD1; CDR3nt: TGTGCCAGCAGTTCCCCTTCCGGGACAGCCTACGAGCAGTACTTC; CDR3aa: CASSSPSGTAYEQYF
j_gene: TRBJ1-2; abundance: -; v_gene: TRBV20-1; d_gene: TRBD1; CDR3nt: TGCAGTGCTATTACAGGGGTTATTAACTATGGCTACACCTTC; CDR3aa: CSAITGVINYGYTF
j_gene: TRBJ2-7; abundance: -; v_gene: TRBV20-1; d_gene: TRBD2; CDR3nt: TGCAGTGCTAGTTCTCTAGCGGGAGGGTCCTACGAGCAGTACTTC; CDR3aa: CSASSLAGGSYEQYF
j_gene: TRBJ2-7; abundance: few; v_gene: TRBV7-9; d_gene: -; CDR3nt: TGTGCCAGCAGCCCTCACGACTACGAGCAGTACTTC; CDR3aa: CASSPHDYEQYF
j_gene: TRBJ1-2; abundance: -; v_gene: TRBV4-1; d_gene: TRBD1; CDR3nt: TGCGCCAGCAACCCGGGACAGAACTATGGCTACACCTTC; CDR3aa: CASNPGQNYGYTF
j_gene: TRBJ2-2; abundance: -; v_gene: TRBV11-2; d_gene: -; CDR3nt: TGTGCCACCCTGGGACCCGGGGAGCTGTTTTTT; CDR3aa: CATLGPGELFF
j_gene: TRBJ2-1; abundance: -; v_gene: TRBV6-4; d_gene: -; CDR3nt: TGTGCCAGCAGTGTGGACGAGGCCAATGAGCAGTTCTTC; CDR3aa: CASSVDEANEQFF